This is a list of T cell receptor beta chains from one sample in a study of neurological immune-mediated disorders. TCRdb fed the 5' RACE reads into MiXCR, producing one record per CDR3 protein. The sample includes about 59,000 distinct CDR3 sequences, less than 25% of them seen just once. The specimen sequenced was PBMCs. The receptors originated from a man in his 60s with HTLV-1-associated myelopathy (HAM/TSP). Both conserved end residues are part of each CDR3. The D gene is left open where the match is weak. Clone size appears in some rows only: once, few, many, or a class for an expanded clone.

j_call cdr3_length v_call d_call clone_size cdr3_aa cdr3_nt
TRBJ1-1 14 TRBV10-2 TRBD1 many CASILRGPFSEAFF TGCGCCAGCATCCTCAGGGGGCCCTTCTCTGAAGCTTTCTTT
TRBJ2-1 15 TRBV5-1 TRBD2 many CASSYPAGETNEQFF TGCGCCAGCAGCTACCCGGCGGGGGAAACCAATGAGCAGTTCTTC
TRBJ2-2 14 TRBV4-1 - many CASSQKGGSGELFF TGCGCCAGCAGCCAAAAGGGGGGTAGCGGGGAGCTGTTTTTT
TRBJ2-7 13 TRBV29-1 - many CSVEESRSNEQYF TGCAGCGTGGAGGAGAGCCGTAGTAACGAGCAGTACTTC
TRBJ1-2 15 TRBV20-1 TRBD1 many CSARINEGAQGGYTF TGCAGTGCCAGAATAAATGAGGGGGCTCAGGGTGGCTACACCTTC
TRBJ2-7 12 TRBV29-1 - many CSVGRPPDEQYF TGCAGCGTTGGCAGGCCGCCGGACGAGCAGTACTTC
TRBJ2-5 14 TRBV19 - few CASSRAVQFGTQYF TGTGCCAGTAGCCGGGCGGTGCAGTTCGGGACCCAGTACTTC
TRBJ1-2 13 TRBV5-1 - many CASSFEQGYGYTF TGCGCCAGCAGCTTTGAACAGGGCTATGGCTACACCTTC
TRBJ1-6 15 TRBV9 - many CASSVEGVSNSPLHF TGTGCCAGCAGCGTAGAGGGGGTTTCGAATTCACCCCTCCACTTT
TRBJ1-2 14 TRBV7-2 - many CASSPPGRRGGYTF TGTGCCAGCAGCCCTCCGGGACGGCGAGGCGGCTACACCTTC
TRBJ1-4 15 TRBV4-1 TRBD1 many CASSRRGQTSEKLFF TGCGCCAGCAGCCGACGGGGACAGACGAGTGAAAAACTGTTTTTT
TRBJ2-5 15 TRBV20-1 TRBD2 many CSARRAGGPQETQYF TGCAGTGCTAGAAGGGCGGGAGGCCCTCAAGAGACCCAGTACTTC
TRBJ1-1 16 TRBV19 - - CASSIAPGAGGTEAFF TGTGCCAGTAGTATAGCGCCGGGGGCGGGGGGCACTGAAGCTTTCTTT
TRBJ2-1 17 TRBV10-1 - many CASSESRQQSSYNEQFF TGCGCCAGCAGTGAGTCGAGACAGCAATCTTCCTACAATGAGCAGTTCTTC
TRBJ2-7 15 TRBV5-1 TRBD1 many CASSLDGTGVDEQYF TGCGCCAGCAGCTTGGACGGGACAGGGGTCGACGAGCAGTACTTC
TRBJ1-1 14 TRBV12-3/TRBV12-4 TRBD1 many CASSFHRGNTEAFF TGTGCCAGCAGTTTCCACAGGGGGAACACTGAAGCTTTCTTT
TRBJ1-1 15 TRBV4-1 TRBD1 many CASSQDGTGHTEAFF TGCGCCAGCAGCCAAGATGGGACAGGGCACACTGAAGCTTTCTTT
TRBJ2-1 15 TRBV20-1 TRBD2 - CSARGAGGGRNEQFF TGCAGTGCTAGGGGAGCGGGAGGAGGTAGGAATGAGCAGTTCTTC
TRBJ2-3 15 TRBV5-1 TRBD2 many CASSEASGRADTQYF TGCGCCAGCAGCGAGGCTAGCGGGAGGGCAGATACGCAGTATTTT
TRBJ1-4 15 TRBV5-5 - - CASSLSVNPNEKLFF TGTGCCAGCAGCCTCTCGGTCAACCCTAATGAAAAACTGTTTTTT
TRBJ1-5 17 TRBV27 - many CASSLSIGQGSNQPQHF TGTGCCAGCAGTTTATCGATCGGGCAGGGGAGCAATCAGCCCCAGCATTTT
TRBJ2-7 13 TRBV28 - many CASNGGLIYEQYF TGTGCCAGTAACGGGGGGCTCATCTACGAGCAGTACTTC
TRBJ2-3 15 TRBV14 - - CASSRGITSTDTQYF TGTGCCAGCAGCCGCGGGATTACTAGCACAGATACGCAGTATTTT
TRBJ1-2 11 TRBV20-1 - medium-sized CSATGVYDYTF TGCAGTGCTACAGGAGTATATGACTACACCTTC
TRBJ2-1 15 TRBV5-1 TRBD2 - CANIQAGGTYNEQFF TGCGCCAACATCCAAGCGGGAGGCACTTACAATGAGCAGTTCTTC
TRBJ1-2 12 TRBV20-1 - many CSARDTGVGYTF TGCAGTGCTAGAGATACGGGGGTTGGCTACACCTTC
TRBJ2-5 13 TRBV5-1 TRBD1 many CASSLMTGETQYF TGCGCCAGCAGCTTGATGACAGGGGAAACCCAGTACTTC
TRBJ1-1 11 TRBV20-1 - many CSAKGSLGAFF TGCAGTGCAAAGGGCTCTCTGGGAGCTTTCTTT
TRBJ1-3 14 TRBV19 - - CASGSSFSGNTIYF TGTGCCAGTGGCAGCAGCTTCTCTGGAAACACCATATATTTT
TRBJ2-1 14 TRBV18 - many CASSPPGSGSEQFF TGTGCCAGCTCACCACCGGGTTCAGGGTCTGAGCAGTTCTTC
TRBJ1-1 15 TRBV5-1 - many CASSLGSRENTEAFF TGCGCCAGCAGCTTGGGGAGCAGGGAGAACACTGAAGCTTTCTTT